This passage covers 18 T cell receptor beta chains from one sample sequenced in a study of T and B cells in COVID-19 patients. From blood, roughly 220-550 ng of genomic DNA served as TRB template. BIOMED2 TRB-A/B primer pools were used in multiplex TRB PCR. One entry per CDR3 protein results from TCRdb running MiXCR on the multiplex PCR reads. The sample includes 15,000 to 20,000 distinct CDR3 sequences, over 30% of them seen just once. What was sequenced was blood. Every receptor here comes from a human donor with active COVID-19.

This clonotype was seen a handful of times. J is TRBJ1-5 and V is TRBV5-6, with D unclear. The germline CDR1 and CDR2 sequences are SGHDT and YYEEEE. Trimming took off 0 bases at V and 2 bases at J, with 12 bases between the two ends. The CDR3 contains 16 residues. CDR3 sequence reads: CASSLAGSGRNQPQHF. The CDR3 DNA reads TGTGCCAGCAGCTTGGCCGGGTCAGGACGCAATCAGCCCCAGCATTTT.

This clonotype is medium-sized within its sample. The chain is built from TRBV29-1 and TRBJ2-1; 7 nucleotides line up with TRBD2. J was trimmed by 0 bases and V by 8 bases; bases with no gene match: 16. Per germline, CDR1 SQVTM and CDR2 ANQGSEA. This CDR3 comprises 17 residues. CDR3 protein: CSYVGGRTRGSYNEQFF. The CDR3 DNA is TGCAGCTACGTTGGGGGAAGGACTAGGGGCTCCTACAATGAGCAGTTCTTC.

This sequence joins TRBV20-1 and TRBJ2-3; D might be TRBD2 (5 bases). CDR1 and CDR2 from the germline V gene are DFQATT and SNEGSKA (reference sequence). This CDR3 contains 14 residues. V was trimmed by 1 base and J by 4 bases, leaving 12 bases between them. The CDR3 DNA is TGCAGTGCTAGAGTTTCGAGGCGGGCAGATACGCAGTATTTT. Protein: CSARVSRRADTQYF.

V is TRBV7-6 and J is TRBJ2-7, with 7 bases lining up with TRBD2. The V gene's germline CDR1 is SGHVS and CDR2 FNYEAQ. V shed 5 bases, J shed 5 bases, and the junction held 18 bases outside the gene matches. The CDR3 is 17 amino acids. DNA for the CDR3: TGTGCCAGCAGCCCCCCCCTGGGGAGGCGGGGGAGCAACGAGCAGTACTTC. As protein: CASSPPLGRRGSNEQYF.

This clonotype was counted between two and nine times. The rearrangement uses TRBV6-6 and TRBJ1-5, with a tentative D call TRBD1 (5 bases). V was trimmed by 0 bases and J by 1 base, leaving 7 bases between them. Germline values: CDR1 MNHNY, CDR2 SVGAGI (reference sequence). The CDR3 extends over 15 amino acids. The CDR3 loop is CASSYSRDSNQPQHF. DNA of the CDR3: TGTGCCAGCAGTTACTCGAGGGACAGCAATCAGCCCCAGCATTTT.

This clonotype has just a few counts. The genes are TRBV6-5 and TRBJ1-2; D is uncertain. The CDR3 spans 16 residues. Trimming stripped 2 bases from V and 7 bases from J, with 20 bases between. CDR1 and CDR2 from the germline V gene are MNHEY and SVGAGI. CDR3 region: CASSYVAGEEGGGYTF. The CDR3 DNA reads as TGTGCCAGCAGTTACGTAGCAGGCGAGGAGGGAGGTGGCTACACCTTC.

The rearrangement joins TRBV4-3 to TRBJ2-1; 7 bases fit TRBD2. Germline-derived CDR1 and CDR2 are LGHNA and YSLEER. With 1 base clipped from V and 1 base from J, the junction kept 4 bases outside the gene matches. The CDR3 runs 16 residues. The CDR3 DNA is TGCGCCAGCAGCCAAGGGACTAGTGGATCCTACAATGAGCAGTTCTTC. It encodes CASSQGTSGSYNEQFF.

This clonotype rates as medium-sized. The rearrangement links TRBV5-4 to TRBJ2-2; TRBD2 might be the D (6 bases). CDR1 is SGHNT and CDR2 is YYREEE in the germline V gene (reference sequence). CDR3 length: 14 amino acids. The V gene lost 1 base and the J gene lost 7 bases, with 11 bases spanning the gap. The CDR3 reads CASSLQRVGGELFF. The DNA of the CDR3 is TGTGCCAGCAGCTTGCAGCGGGTGGGCGGGGAGCTGTTTTTT.

This clonotype was seen a few times. The CDR3: CASWGGDNYEQYF. The CDR3 nucleotides read TGTGCCAGCTGGGGCGGGGATAACTACGAGCAGTACTTC. The rearrangement uses TRBV6-2 or TRBV6-3 and TRBJ2-7, with a tentative D call TRBD2 (6 bases). V lost 8 bases, J lost 3 bases, and 14 bases lay in between. CDR3 length: 13 amino acids. Germline CDR1 is MNHEY and CDR2 is SVGEGT.

The chain combines TRBV15 with TRBJ1-1; 9 positions match TRBD1. V gave up 1 base and J gave up 3 bases; unmatched junction bases: 6. CDR3 length equals 16 residues. In germline, CDR1 is LNHNV, CDR2 YYDKDF (reference sequence). As DNA, the CDR3 is TGTGCCACCAGCAGAGGGATGGGACAGGGAGACACTGAAGCTTTCTTT. Protein product: CATSRGMGQGDTEAFF.

The CDR3 spells CASSLSSGVSEAFF. For the CDR3, the DNA is TGTGCCAGCAGCCTTTCCTCAGGCGTATCTGAAGCTTTCTTT. The chain carries TRBV6-2 or TRBV6-3 and TRBJ1-1; unclear D gene. V was pared by 6 bases and J by 6 bases, with 17 bases between. The CDR3 runs to 14 residues. Germline CDR1 MNHEY, CDR2 SVGEGT.

This clonotype is labeled as medium-sized. V gene TRBV19 combines with J gene TRBJ1-2; D is unresolved. Trimming stripped 5 bases from V and 6 bases from J, with 10 bases between. CDR3 length equals 12 residues. Germline-derived CDR1 and CDR2 are LNHDA and SQIVND (reference sequence). The CDR3: CASSSWTDGYTF. The CDR3, as DNA: TGTGCCAGTAGTTCCTGGACGGATGGCTACACCTTC.

This clonotype rates as medium-sized. The chain carries TRBV19 and TRBJ1-6, with 7 bases matching TRBD1. J was trimmed by 4 bases and V by 9 bases; bases with no gene match: 6. The V gene's germline CDR1 is LNHDA and CDR2 SQIVND (reference sequence). The CDR3 is 14 amino acids. The CDR3 sequence is CARTTGSYNSPLHF. CDR3 nucleotides: TGTGCCAGGACGACAGGGTCGTATAATTCACCCCTCCACTTT.

This clonotype is medium-sized within its sample. The chain recombines TRBV19 with TRBJ2-7; 8 nucleotides line up with TRBD2. The V segment lost 7 bases and the J segment 0 bases; nucleotides outside the gene matches: 8. CDR1 is LNHDA and CDR2 is SQIVND in the germline V gene (reference sequence). The CDR3 is 15 amino acids. CDR3 sequence reads: CASKKGAGASYEQYV. In nucleotides, the CDR3 is TGTGCCAGTAAGAAGGGAGCGGGGGCCTCCTACGAGCAGTACGTC.

This clonotype was recorded a few times. The J gene is TRBJ2-3, the V gene TRBV6-6; TRBD2 matches at 7 bases. This CDR3 is built from 14 residues. Germline CDR1 is MNHNY and CDR2 is SVGAGI (reference sequence). Trimming cost V 6 bases and J 6 bases; bases outside gene matches: 9. CDR3 sequence: CASSYRGGRDTQYF. The DNA for the CDR3 is TGTGCCAGCAGCTACCGGGGAGGGAGGGATACGCAGTATTTT.

The chain recombines TRBV5-4 with TRBJ2-5; the match to TRBD2 covers 9 bases. The germline V gene has CDR1 SGHNT and CDR2 YYREEE (reference sequence). The V and J ends lost 3 bases and 3 bases, in that order; junction bases with no gene match: 9. The CDR3 has 16 residues. CDR3 nucleotides: TGTGCCAGCAGCTCCCGAAGCGGGGGGAGGGAAGAGACCCAGTACTTC. It is translated as CASSSRSGGREETQYF.

In the case of this clonotype: A much larger clonotype is one base distant, so this may be a read error. The chain uses TRBV29-1 and TRBJ2-7; D is undetermined. The germline V and J ends were trimmed by 5 bases and 5 bases, with 16 bases remaining between them. Germline lookup yields CDR1 SQVTM and CDR2 ANQGSEA. The CDR3 is 13 residues long. CDR3 sequence: CSVRPRKTHEQYF. CDR3 DNA sequence: TGCAGCGTTCGGCCCCGCAAGACCCACGAGCAGTACTTC.

About this clonotype itself: Relative to the germline gene, one junction end is altered; a read error may explain this. The chain combines TRBV6-5 with TRBJ2-1; D uncertain. Germline-derived CDR1 and CDR2 are MNHEY and SVGAGI. This CDR3 is built from 13 residues. Here the CDR3 reads CAISVRASNEQFF. CDR3 DNA sequence: TGTGCCATCAGTGTTCGGGCTTCCAATGAGCAGTTCTTC.